This record concerns one T cell receptor (beta chain) sequence. This clone's antigen is unknown. No base qualities exist here, and no much larger clone lies one base off it. The germline V gene encodes CDR1 SNHLY and CDR2 FYNNEI. V lost 6 bases and J lost 2 bases, and the count of bases not matched to a germline gene is 7. The CDR3 spans 14 residues, from the cysteine through the phenylalanine. Only CDR3 DNA remains: 42 bases, in frame from the first base. The data were taken from a study of T cell responses to AZD1222 COVID-19 vaccine (dated by TCRdb to about 2021). For the study in its entirety: A total of about 230 trial participants underwent TCR sequencing, of whom 200 to 220 received two doses of AZD1222 and about 25 received two doses of the MenACWY control vaccine. Trial participants were enrolled by age into 18-55, 56-69 and 70-plus year subgroups, with about 150, 27 and 61 TCR-sequenced participants respectively.

Paper-wide results and their limitations: In the small 56-69-year group, the increase in depth fell short of significance, most likely because of low power. The vaccine-associated CD4 TCRs covered the entire spike protein, and the dominant responses fell in regions 160-218 and 743-854. Because no samples from the day 14 peak response were available, repertoires could be characterized only after the peak T cell response. Nearly half of unique spike-specific TCRs reportedly recognized epitopes outside regions mutated in the B.1.351 and B.1.1.7 variants. After two AZD1222 doses, both the breadth and the depth of spike-specific TCRs were significantly higher than at day 0 and than in MenACWY recipients. Conclusions about previously exposed vaccinees are limited, since just five to seven AZD1222 recipients were seropositive for SARS-CoV-2 at baseline. Participants were mostly white British and included more females than males, and it was suggested by the authors that clonal diversity may have been underestimated.

The time point label of this sample denotes: sample from adult after SARS-CoV-2 infection, after symptom onset. A couple of convalescent COVID-19 patients, sampled after symptom onset from adults with prior SARS-CoV-2 infection, were also TCR-sequenced for comparison. The CDR3 regions of human TCRbeta chains were analyzed by immunosequencing. Processing in the source paper ran as follows. TCRs in the repertoires were compared against a reference library of SARS-CoV-2-specific TCRs that had been generated with the MIRA antigen-specificity platform. Breadth meant the fraction of unique TCRs that were SARS-CoV-2-associated, whereas depth meant the fraction of total T cells that were SARS-CoV-2-associated. Each spike-specific TCR was assigned to its reactive spike region and to a CD4 or CD8 class using the MIRA data. Log10-transformed breadth and depth values were compared by one-way ANOVA with Sidak's multiple comparisons tests. The source is immuneACCESS, and TCRdb retained only in-frame sequences with V and J called. Part of the clones is not carried over; for the studies checked, unresolved V genes explain less than half of this, and the remainder is unexplained. V and J calls and clone size are those listed in that table; D and trimming were worked out from the DNA. Within this sample are 150,000 to 180,000 clones, with 88% of them counted one time only. The ten largest clones take up 5.5% to 7% of the sample.

Sample: peripheral blood, taken after recovery from COVID-19. The V gene is TRBV2 and the J gene is TRBJ2-7, and 7 junction bases match TRBD2. The receptor was derived from an adult who had recovered from COVID-19. In nucleotide form, the sequence is TGTGCCAGCAGCAGACTAGCTGCAACCTACGAGCAGTACTTC. Translated, it gives CASSRLAATYEQYF.